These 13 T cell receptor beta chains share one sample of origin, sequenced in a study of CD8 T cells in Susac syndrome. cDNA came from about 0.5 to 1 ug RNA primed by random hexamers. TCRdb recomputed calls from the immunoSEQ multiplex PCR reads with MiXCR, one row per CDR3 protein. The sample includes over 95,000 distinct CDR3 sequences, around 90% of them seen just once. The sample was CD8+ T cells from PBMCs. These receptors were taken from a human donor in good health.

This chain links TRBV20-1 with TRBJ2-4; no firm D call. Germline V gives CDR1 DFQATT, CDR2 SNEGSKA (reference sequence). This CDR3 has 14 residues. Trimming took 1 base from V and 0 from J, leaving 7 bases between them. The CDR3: CSARGRLAKNIQYF. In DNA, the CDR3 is TGCAGTGCTAGAGGTAGACTAGCCAAAAACATTCAGTACTTC.

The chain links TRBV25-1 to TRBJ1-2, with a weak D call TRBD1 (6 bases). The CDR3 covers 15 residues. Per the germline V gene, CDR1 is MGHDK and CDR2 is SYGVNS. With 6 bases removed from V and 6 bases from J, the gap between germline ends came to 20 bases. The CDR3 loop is CASSPPGGRSNGYTF. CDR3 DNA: TGTGCCAGCAGCCCCCCGGGGGGCCGGTCGAATGGCTACACCTTC.

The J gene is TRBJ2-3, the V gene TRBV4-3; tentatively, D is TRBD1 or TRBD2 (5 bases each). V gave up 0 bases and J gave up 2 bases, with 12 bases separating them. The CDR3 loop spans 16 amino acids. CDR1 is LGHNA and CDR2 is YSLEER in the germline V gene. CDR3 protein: CASSQDPGDHTDTQYF. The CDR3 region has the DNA TGCGCCAGCAGCCAAGATCCCGGGGACCACACAGATACGCAGTATTTT.

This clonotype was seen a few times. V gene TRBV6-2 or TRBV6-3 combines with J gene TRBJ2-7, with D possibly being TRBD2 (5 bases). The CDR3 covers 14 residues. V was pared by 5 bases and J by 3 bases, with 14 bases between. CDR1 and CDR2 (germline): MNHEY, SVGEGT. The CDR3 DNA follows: TGTGCCAGCAGTCCCCTCGGAGGATTCTACGAGCAGTACTTC. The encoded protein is CASSPLGGFYEQYF.

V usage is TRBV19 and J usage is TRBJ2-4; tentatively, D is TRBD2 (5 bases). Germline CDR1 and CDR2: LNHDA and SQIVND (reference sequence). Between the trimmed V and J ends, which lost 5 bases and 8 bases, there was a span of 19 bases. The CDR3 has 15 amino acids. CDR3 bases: TGTGCCAGTAGTCCCTCGGGGATCGAGAGGGACATTCAGTACTTC. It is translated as CASSPSGIERDIQYF. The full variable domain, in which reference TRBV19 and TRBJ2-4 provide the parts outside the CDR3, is DGGITQSPKYLFRKEGQNVTLSCEQNLNHDAMYWYRQDPGQGLRLIYYSQIVNDFQKGDIAEGYSVSREKKESFPLTVTSAQKNPTAFYLCASSPSGIERDIQYFGAGTRLSVL.

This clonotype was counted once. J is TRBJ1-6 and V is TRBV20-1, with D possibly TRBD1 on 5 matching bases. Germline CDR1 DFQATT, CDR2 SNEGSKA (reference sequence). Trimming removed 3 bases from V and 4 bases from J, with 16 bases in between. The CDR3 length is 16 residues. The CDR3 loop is CSARGPPGGYNSPLHF. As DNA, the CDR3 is TGCAGTGCTAGGGGACCCCCGGGGGGGTATAATTCACCCCTCCACTTT.

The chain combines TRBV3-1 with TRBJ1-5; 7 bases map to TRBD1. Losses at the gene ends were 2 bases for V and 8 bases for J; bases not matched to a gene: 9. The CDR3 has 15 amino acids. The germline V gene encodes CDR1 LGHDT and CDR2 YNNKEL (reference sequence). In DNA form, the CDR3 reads TGTGCCAGCAGCCAAAGGACAGGCTGGGGTGAGCCCCAGCATTTT. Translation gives CASSQRTGWGEPQHF.

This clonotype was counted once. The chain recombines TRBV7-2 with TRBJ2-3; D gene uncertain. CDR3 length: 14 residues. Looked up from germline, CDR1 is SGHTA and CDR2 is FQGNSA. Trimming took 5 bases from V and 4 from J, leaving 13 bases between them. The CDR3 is CASSTGATADTQYF. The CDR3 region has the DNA TGTGCCAGCAGCACGGGCGCCACGGCAGATACGCAGTATTTT.

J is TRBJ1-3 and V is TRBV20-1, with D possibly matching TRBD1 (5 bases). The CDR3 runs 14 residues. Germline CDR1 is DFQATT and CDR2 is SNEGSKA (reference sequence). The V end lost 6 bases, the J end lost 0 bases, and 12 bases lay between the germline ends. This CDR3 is CSASGGGSGNTIYF. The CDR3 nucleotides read TGCAGTGCCTCCGGGGGAGGCTCTGGAAACACCATATATTTT.

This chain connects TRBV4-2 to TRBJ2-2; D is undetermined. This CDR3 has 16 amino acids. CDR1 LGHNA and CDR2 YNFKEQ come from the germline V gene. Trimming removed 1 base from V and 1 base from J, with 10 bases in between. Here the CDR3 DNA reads TGTGCCAGCAGCCAAGGTACCCTACTGAACACCGGGGAGCTGTTTTTT. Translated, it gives CASSQGTLLNTGELFF.

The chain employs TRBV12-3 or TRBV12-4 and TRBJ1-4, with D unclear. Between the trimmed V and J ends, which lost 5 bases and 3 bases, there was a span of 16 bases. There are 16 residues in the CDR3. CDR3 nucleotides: TGTGCCAGCAGTCATCCCTCCGCGATGGCTAATGAAAAACTGTTTTTT. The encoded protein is CASSHPSAMANEKLFF.

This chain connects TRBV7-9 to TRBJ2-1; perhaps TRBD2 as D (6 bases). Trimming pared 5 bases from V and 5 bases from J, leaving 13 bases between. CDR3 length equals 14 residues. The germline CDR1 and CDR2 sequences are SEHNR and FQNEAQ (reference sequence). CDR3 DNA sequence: TGTGCCAGCAGCCCGGGCGGGGTTCACAATGAGCAGTTCTTC. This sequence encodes CASSPGGVHNEQFF.

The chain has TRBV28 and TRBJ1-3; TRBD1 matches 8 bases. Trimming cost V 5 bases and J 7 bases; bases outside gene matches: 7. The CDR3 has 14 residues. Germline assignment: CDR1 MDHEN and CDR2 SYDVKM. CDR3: CASSQDRGRNTIYF. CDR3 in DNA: TGTGCCAGCAGTCAAGACAGGGGCAGGAACACCATATATTTT.